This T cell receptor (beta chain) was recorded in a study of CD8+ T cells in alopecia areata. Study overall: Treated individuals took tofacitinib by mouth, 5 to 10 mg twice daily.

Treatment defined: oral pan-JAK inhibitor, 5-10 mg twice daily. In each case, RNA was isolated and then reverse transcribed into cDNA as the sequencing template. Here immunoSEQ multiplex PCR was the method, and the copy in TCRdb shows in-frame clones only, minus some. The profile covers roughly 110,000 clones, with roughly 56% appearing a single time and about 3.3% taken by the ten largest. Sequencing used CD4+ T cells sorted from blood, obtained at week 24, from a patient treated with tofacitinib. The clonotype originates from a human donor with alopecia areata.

The CDR3 sequence is CAWSKRLAGTDTQYF. The CDR3 DNA follows: TGTGCCTGGAGTAAACGACTAGCGGGCACAGATACGCAGTATTTT. This rearrangement joins TRBV30 to TRBJ2-3; 9 nucleotides line up with TRBD2. J gave up 1 base and V 2 bases, and 4 bases lay outside the gene matches. From germline, CDR1 is GTSNPN and CDR2 SVGIG (reference sequence). This CDR3 comprises 15 residues.